This T cell receptor (beta chain) derives from a study of graft-versus-host responses after intestinal transplantation. Study information: Recipients had multivisceral, liver-intestinal, or isolated intestinal transplants.

Study findings and constraints: GvH clones were identified in recipient marrow, with some first appearing in ileum or blood.

Each mixed lymphocyte reaction held about 200,000 CFSE-labeled responders and about 200,000 irradiated violet-dye-labeled stimulators. CD4 and CD8 responders that proliferated in the reaction were FACS-sorted. Assay: immunoSEQ multiplex PCR; the TCRdb copy retains only in-frame clones and omits some. The sample gives 20,000 or so clones, 25% to 35% of which show up once; roughly 9.8% is in the top ten. V was clipped by 10 bases and J by 7 bases; unmatched bases: 8. The germline V gene has CDR1 SNHLY and CDR2 FYNNEI. The CDR3 runs 13 residues. The specimen was alloreactive CD8+ T cells from a mixed lymphocyte reaction culture, collected before intestinal transplant. Indicated subset: CFSE-low proliferating T cells sorted from approximately 6-day pre-transplant mixed lymphocyte reaction (GvH or HvG direction). The rearrangement links TRBV2 to TRBJ1-4; 8 nucleotides align to TRBD1. This TCR derives from a human patient who received an intestinal transplant. The CDR3 region is CAKGQAGGEKLFF. The CDR3 DNA reads TGTGCCAAGGGACAGGCGGGCGGTGAAAAACTGTTTTTT.